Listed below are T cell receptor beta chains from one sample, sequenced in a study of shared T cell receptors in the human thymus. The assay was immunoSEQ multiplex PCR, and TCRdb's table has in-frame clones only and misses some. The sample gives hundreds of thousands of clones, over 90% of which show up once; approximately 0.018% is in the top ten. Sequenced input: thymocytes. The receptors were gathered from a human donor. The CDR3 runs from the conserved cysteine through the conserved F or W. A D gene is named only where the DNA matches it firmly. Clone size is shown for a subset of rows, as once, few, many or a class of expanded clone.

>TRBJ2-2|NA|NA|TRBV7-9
TGTGCCAGCAGCTCATTCGCCCTCCCGGGGCCTGGGACCGGGGAGCTGTTTTTT
CASSSFALPGPGTGELFF
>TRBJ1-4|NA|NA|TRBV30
TGTGCCTGGAGTCCATCGGACGGTCAGAAGGCCGAAAAACTGTTTTTT
CAWSPSDGQKAEKLFF
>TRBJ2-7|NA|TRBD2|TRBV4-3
TGCGCCAGCAGCCAAGATAGCCTAGCGGAGGGCATCGACGAGCAGTACTTC
CASSQDSLAEGIDEQYF
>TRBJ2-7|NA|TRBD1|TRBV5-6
TGTGCCAGCAGAAAACAGGGGGCGAAGGGCGAGCAGTACTTC
CASRKQGAKGEQYF
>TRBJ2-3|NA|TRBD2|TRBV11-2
TGTGCCAGCAGCCTGAGCGGGAGGGACACAGATACGCAGTATTTT
CASSLSGRDTDTQYF
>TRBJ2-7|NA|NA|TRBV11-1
TGTGCCAGCACCGGCGTGGCAGGGGCCCTTCCCTACGAGCAGTACTTC
CASTGVAGALPYEQYF
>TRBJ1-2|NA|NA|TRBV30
TGTGCCTGGAGTGTCCCACCTCGGGGTGGCTACACCTTC
CAWSVPPRGGYTF
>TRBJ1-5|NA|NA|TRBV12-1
TGTGCCAGCAGCCCCCGGACAGGCACTAGCAATCAGCCCCAGCATTTT
CASSPRTGTSNQPQHF
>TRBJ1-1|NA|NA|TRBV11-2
TGTGCCAGCAGCTTAGTCCCCACTAACATGAACACTGAAGCTTTCTTT
CASSLVPTNMNTEAFF
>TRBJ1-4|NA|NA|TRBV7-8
TGTGCCAGCAGCTCAGAAAGGACAAAACTGTTTTTT
CASSSERTKLFF
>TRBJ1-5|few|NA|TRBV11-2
TGTGCCAGCAGCCCACGGGCAGGGAATCAGCCCCAGCATTTT
CASSPRAGNQPQHF
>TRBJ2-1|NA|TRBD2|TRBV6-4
TGTGCCAGCAGTGACGGCTCGGGGGGATCCTACAATGAGCAGTTCTTC
CASSDGSGGSYNEQFF
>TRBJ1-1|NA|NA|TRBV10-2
TGCGCCAGCAGTCTCGGTATGAACACTGAAGCTTTCTTT
CASSLGMNTEAFF
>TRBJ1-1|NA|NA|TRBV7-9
TGTGCCAGCAGCTTTACAGGTATGAACACTGAAGCTTTCTTT
CASSFTGMNTEAFF
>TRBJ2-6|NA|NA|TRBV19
TGTGCCAGTAGGAGTAGCGTAGTTTACTCTGGGGCCAACGTCCTGACTTTC
CASRSSVVYSGANVLTF
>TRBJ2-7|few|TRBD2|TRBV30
TGTGCCTGGACCGAACCCCCAGGGAGGGGTCCGACACCCAAACCGTACGAGCAGTACTTC
CAWTEPPGRGPTPKPYEQYF
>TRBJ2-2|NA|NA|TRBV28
TGTGCCAGCAGTTTTGGGGTAGATGGGATCGGGGAGCTGTTTTTT
CASSFGVDGIGELFF
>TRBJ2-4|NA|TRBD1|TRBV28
TGTGCCAGCAGGCCCGGACAGGGGGCTGTCAAAAACATTCAGTACTTC
CASRPGQGAVKNIQYF
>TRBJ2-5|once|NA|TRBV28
TGTGCCAGCAGTTTGATCAGGGGACAACAAGAGACCCAGTACTTC
CASSLIRGQQETQYF
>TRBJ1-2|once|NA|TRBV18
TGTGCCAGCTCACGCAGTCAGGGGCCGGCCTCTAACTATGGCTACACCTTC
CASSRSQGPASNYGYTF
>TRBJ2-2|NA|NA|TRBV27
TGTGCCAGCAGTGACCCCTCGGGAACCGGGGAGCTGTTTTTT
CASSDPSGTGELFF
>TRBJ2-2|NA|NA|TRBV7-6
TGTGCCAGCAGCCACTGGGACCCCCGGGCCGGGGAGCTGTTTTTT
CASSHWDPRAGELFF
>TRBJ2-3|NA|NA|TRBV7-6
TGTGCCAGCAGCACAAGGTCATTAGATACGCAGTATTTT
CASSTRSLDTQYF
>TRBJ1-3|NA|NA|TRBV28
TGTGCCAGCAGTTTATGGGTCTCTGGAAACACCATATATTTT
CASSLWVSGNTIYF